This TCR beta chain is from a study of T-cell reconstitution after alpha-beta-depleted transplantation in children (TCRdb year 2016). In terms of the full investigation: Using TCR repertoire profiling, the study quantitatively followed how T-cell immune reconstitution unfolded in children after TCRalphabeta/CD19-depleted allogeneic hematopoietic cell transplantation.

Concerning this clonotype itself: Its antigen remains undetermined. The input lacks base qualities; no much larger clone sits a single base away.

The treatment or condition label, as the study defines it: allogeneic hematopoietic cell transplantation with graft depleted of TCRalphabeta T cells and CD19 B cells. TCRalphabeta/CD19-depleted allogeneic hematopoietic cell grafts were given to the transplant recipients, all of whom were children. V lost 3 bases and J lost 2 bases, and the count of bases not matched to a germline gene is 4. The CDR3 has 15 amino acids, counting the end cysteine and phenylalanine. Just CDR3 DNA is preserved here, 45 bases in frame from base 1. Library prep was done by PCR. Sequencer: Illumina HiSeq 2500. Molecular barcoding was employed in the preparation of TCR libraries, with unique molecular identifiers being used to normalize TCRbeta repertoire quantification. TCRdb trimmed public reads at Q25 via fastp, called clones via MiXCR and kept in-frame beta chains. Each entry merges the rows of one CDR3 protein and shows their most common DNA and genes. This sample comprises around 670,000 distinct CDR3 sequences, under 15% of them detected only once. The ten biggest clones cover 0.79% of the sample.

Broad study findings and their caveats: In some patients, the high TCRbeta diversity seen at day 60 was put down to recipient T cells and intrathymic progenitors that had survived conditioning. Apparently early alphabetaT-cell count recovery about two months after transplant reportedly relied on only several hundred rapidly expanded clones derived from non-depleted graft cells. The frequencies of hyperexpanded clones fell over the following months, and after one year, T-cell counts and TCRbeta diversity were mostly attributed to newly produced T cells.

Sequencing was performed on PBMCs, taken before TCRalphabeta/CD19-depleted stem cell transplant. This receptor was obtained from a girl under 10 years old with congenital amegakaryocytic thrombocytopenia, due to receive a stem cell transplant. The V gene is TRBV12-3 or TRBV12-4 and the J gene is TRBJ2-3, with TRBD2 identical over 8 junction bases. The CDR3 in this case is CASSFSAGVTDTQYF. The DNA is as follows: TGTGCCAGCAGTTTCTCAGCGGGAGTCACAGATACGCAGTATTTT.